This T cell receptor beta chain appears in the sequencing data of a study of cytomegalovirus exposure and HLA in healthy donors. Points from the study as a whole: A later analysis found TCR association rates differed by HLA locus, highest for DRB1 and lowest for HLA-C. Listed as cytomegalovirus-associated were roughly 180 TCR beta chains.

As for this clone: The antigen remains undetermined.

The PCR had 60 Vbeta and 13 Jbeta primers. Profiled with immunoSEQ multiplex PCR; TCRdb holds only in-frame clones, not every one. Among tens of thousands of clones listed, more than 70% were seen once. Germline V CDR1 and CDR2: SNHLY, FYNNEI. Trimming took 4 bases from V and 3 from J, leaving 13 bases between them. There are 15 residues in the CDR3. The genes are TRBV2 and TRBJ1-5, with TRBD1 as a possible D gene (6 bases). The TCR was taken from a man aged 25-45 years in good health and CMV-seropositive. Sequenced material: PBMCs. This chain's CDR3 is CASSAQGINNQPQHF. CDR3 in DNA: TGTGCCAGCAGTGCGCAGGGGATTAACAATCAGCCCCAGCATTTT.